The next 8 T cell receptor beta chains were all read from a single sample in a study of follicular helper T cells after annual influenza vaccination. Noted time point: 2014-2015 season, pre-vaccination. Clones were sequenced by immunoSEQ multiplex PCR, and TCRdb holds only the in-frame ones, with some missing. The profile covers some 11,000 clones, with 70% to 85% appearing a single time and approximately 0.9% taken by the ten largest. Sequenced here: CXCR5- memory CD4+ T cells sorted from blood, sampled on the day of influenza vaccination. These receptors came from an adult who received the influenza vaccine.

J is TRBJ2-3 and V is TRBV7-2; D unresolved. V gave up 5 bases and J gave up 0 bases, with 12 bases separating them. Germline lookup yields CDR1 SGHTA and CDR2 FQGNSA. This CDR3 is 15 amino acids long. The DNA of the CDR3 is TGTGCCAGCAGCCAGGTCCCAGCTAGCACAGATACGCAGTATTTT. Its protein is CASSQVPASTDTQYF.

The CDR3 loop is CATGGRETQYF. In DNA form, the CDR3 reads TGTGCCACCGGGGGAAGGGAGACCCAGTACTTC. The chain employs TRBV15 and TRBJ2-5; either TRBD1 or TRBD2 may supply D (5 bases each). With 8 bases removed from V and 5 bases from J, the gap between germline ends came to 9 bases. This CDR3 is built from 11 residues. Per germline, CDR1 LNHNV and CDR2 YYDKDF (reference sequence). The variable domain in full, with the rest retrieved from reference TRBV15 and TRBJ2-5, is DAMVIQNPRYQVTQFGKPVTLSCSQTLNHNVMYWYQQKSSQAPKLLFHYYDKDFNNEADTPDNFQSRRPNTSFCFLDIRSPGLGDTAMYLCATGGRETQYFGPGTRLLVL.

The chain joins TRBV6-5 to TRBJ2-7; D gene ambiguous. V was trimmed by 7 bases and J by 2 bases, leaving 18 bases between them. The CDR3 is 15 amino acids. Per the germline V gene, CDR1 is MNHEY and CDR2 is SVGAGI. The CDR3 is CASTDRTARPYEQYF. CDR3 sequence (DNA): TGTGCCAGCACCGACCGGACCGCCAGACCCTACGAGCAGTACTTC.

The chain combines TRBV30 with TRBJ1-5, with 8 bases aligning to TRBD1. The CDR3 length is 14 residues. V was clipped by 5 bases and J by 6 bases; unmatched bases: 9. In germline, CDR1 is GTSNPN, CDR2 SVGIG (reference sequence). For the CDR3, the DNA is TGTGCCTGGGGGGGGCAGGGGGCAGGTCAGCCCCAGCATTTT. It codes for CAWGGQGAGQPQHF. Full variable domain (rest looked up from reference TRBV30 and TRBJ1-5): SQTIHQWPATLVQPVGSPLSLECTVEGTSNPNLYWYRQAAGRGLQLLFYSVGIGQISSEVPQNLSASRPQDRQFILSSKKLLLSDSGFYLCAWGGQGAGQPQHFGDGTRLSIL.

V and J are TRBV13 and TRBJ1-1; D unresolved. The germline gives CDR1 PRHDT, CDR2 FYEKMQ (reference sequence). The germline V and J ends were trimmed by 5 bases and 5 bases, with 30 bases remaining between them. This CDR3 region has 19 residues. The CDR3 region has the DNA TGTGCCAGCAGCGCCAGTATCACCCCGGTGCCCTTCGTCTCAACTGAAGCTTTCTTT. Translation: CASSASITPVPFVSTEAFF.

The chain combines TRBV10-3 with TRBJ2-6; D is unclear. Germline V gene sequence: CDR1 ENHRY, CDR2 SYGVKD. The CDR3 spans 13 residues. V shed 4 bases and J shed 1 base, with 2 bases lying between them. The CDR3 reads CAISVSGANVLTF. The CDR3 nucleotides are TGTGCCATCAGTGTATCTGGGGCCAACGTCCTGACTTTC.

The chain uses TRBV7-9 and TRBJ2-1; 8 bases are a match to TRBD2. This CDR3 spans 17 amino acids. Germline trimming cut 1 base from V and 6 bases from J; bases unmatched to any gene: 11. Germline CDR1 is SEHNR and CDR2 is FQNEAQ (reference sequence). The CDR3, as DNA: TGTGCCAGCAGCTTAGTATCGGGGGGGGTCTCCCTCAATGAGCAGTTCTTC. It codes for CASSLVSGGVSLNEQFF. The full variable domain, in which reference TRBV7-9 and TRBJ2-1 provide the parts outside the CDR3, is DTGVSQNPRHKITKRGQNVTFRCDPISEHNRLYWYRQTLGQGPEFLTYFQNEAQLEKSRLLSDRFSAERPKGSFSTLEIQRTEQGDSAMYLCASSLVSGGVSLNEQFFGPGTRLTVL.

The V and J genes are TRBV6-1 and TRBJ2-5; D ambiguous. CDR1 and CDR2 (germline): MNHNS, SASEGT. The V and J ends lost 8 bases and 2 bases respectively, with 15 bases between them. The CDR3 has 14 residues. CDR3 in amino acids: CASLSQQTQETQYF. In nucleotides, the CDR3 is TGTGCCAGCTTGTCACAGCAAACTCAAGAGACCCAGTACTTC.